Listed below are T cell receptor beta chains from one sample, sequenced in a study of cytomegalovirus exposure and HLA in healthy donors. Sequencing was performed with immunoSEQ multiplex PCR; in TCRdb, only in-frame clones are kept and a portion is missing. Of 150,000 to 200,000 clones in the sample, around 82% were seen once. The sample comprised PBMCs. Receptor source: a man aged 40-49 years in good health and CMV-seronegative. The CDR3 runs from the conserved cysteine through the conserved F or W. The D gene is left open where the match is weak. The size entry is marked missing in some rows and otherwise reads once, few, many or a size class.

CASSLGRTGGRTGELFF,TGTGCCAGCAGCTTGGGCCGGACAGGGGGGCGGACCGGGGAGCTGTTTTTT,TRBV5-6,TRBJ2-2,TRBD1,.
CASSPSAGYEQYF,TGTGCCAGCTCACCGTCCGCCGGCTACGAGCAGTACTTC,TRBV18,TRBJ2-7,.,.
CASSSGTGDSYNEQFF,TGTGCCAGCAGCTCTGGGACAGGGGATTCCTACAATGAGCAGTTCTTC,TRBV7-2,TRBJ2-1,TRBD1,.
CASSLGQTTNEKLFF,TGCGCCAGCAGCTTGGGGCAGACAACTAATGAAAAACTGTTTTTT,TRBV5-1,TRBJ1-4,.,.
CASNRAGSPSGANVLTF,TGTGCCAGTAATCGAGCAGGGTCCCCCTCTGGGGCCAACGTCCTGACTTTC,TRBV19,TRBJ2-6,.,.
CASSQTTGLGYGYTF,TGTGCCAGCAGTCAGACGACAGGGCTCGGCTATGGCTACACCTTC,TRBV25-1,TRBJ1-2,TRBD1,.
CASSDPGGLNEQFF,TGTGCCAGCAGTGATCCGGGGGGGTTAAATGAGCAGTTCTTC,TRBV2,TRBJ2-1,TRBD2,once
CASSTSGTDTQYF,TGTGCCAGCAGCACGTCAGGCACAGATACGCAGTATTTT,TRBV7-2,TRBJ2-3,.,few
CASSLVRGGRTGELFF,TGTGCCAGCAGCTTAGTTAGAGGGGGCCGGACCGGGGAGCTGTTTTTT,TRBV7-2,TRBJ2-2,TRBD1,.
CASSVRGSNEKLFF,TGTGCCAGCAGCGTCAGGGGGTCTAATGAAAAACTGTTTTTT,TRBV6-5,TRBJ1-4,TRBD1,.
CASRPGTGDQPQHF,TGCGCCAGCAGGCCCGGGACAGGGGATCAGCCCCAGCATTTT,TRBV5-1,TRBJ1-5,TRBD1,few
CASSPGTENYGYTF,TGTGCCAGCAGCCCGGGGACAGAGAACTATGGCTACACCTTC,TRBV7-2,TRBJ1-2,TRBD1,.
CASSLSPGTGVGEQYF,TGCGCCAGCAGCCTAAGCCCCGGTACAGGGGTCGGCGAGCAGTACTTC,TRBV5-1,TRBJ2-7,TRBD1,.